These 2 T cell receptor beta chains originate from one sample sequenced in a study of glioma-infiltrating T cells after dendritic cell vaccination. Repertoires were generated with immunoSEQ multiplex PCR, while TCRdb's copy carries only in-frame clones and drops some. The sample shows fewer than 75,000 clones, under 90% of them seen only once. The specimen was blood, collected before dendritic cell vaccination. Receptor source: a human donor with glioblastoma.

V usage is TRBV29-1 and J usage is TRBJ2-1, with D perhaps TRBD2 (5 bases). This CDR3 contains 11 residues. Germline V gives CDR1 SQVTM, CDR2 ANQGSEA. Trimming pared 7 bases from V and 4 bases from J, leaving 8 bases between. The CDR3 sequence: CSAGLYNEQFF. The CDR3, as DNA: TGCAGCGCCGGACTGTACAATGAGCAGTTCTTC.

The genes are TRBV30 and TRBJ2-2; 7 nucleotides line up with TRBD1. There are 15 residues in the CDR3. Germline CDR1 GTSNPN, CDR2 SVGIG (reference sequence). V was clipped by 5 bases and J by 7 bases; unmatched bases: 13. The CDR3 here is CAWCLGDRDGGELFF. DNA of the CDR3: TGTGCCTGGTGCTTAGGAGACAGGGATGGCGGGGAGCTGTTTTTT.